This T cell receptor beta chain appears in the sequencing data of a study of T-cell reconstitution after alpha-beta-depleted transplantation in children (dated by TCRdb to 2015 to 2016). Study-level background: T-cell immune reconstitution after TCRalphabeta/CD19-depleted allogeneic hematopoietic cell transplantation in children was quantitatively tracked in the study by means of TCR repertoire profiling.

This clonotype appeared many times. What antigen it recognizes has not been identified. It has no much larger one-base neighbor in the sample; base qualities were not kept. From the germline V gene, CDR1 is MGHRA and CDR2 is YSYEKL. The germline V end is reduced by 1 base and the J end by 7 bases; junction bases left unmatched: 6. From the cysteine through the phenylalanine, the CDR3 covers 15 amino acids. The CDR3 DNA has 45 bases and is translated from base 1. Libraries came from PCR. Instrument on record: Illumina HiSeq 2500. TCR libraries were prepared with molecular barcoding, using unique molecular identifiers to normalize TCRbeta repertoire quantification. The public reads were reanalyzed by TCRdb: fastp trimming at Q25, MiXCR alignment, in-frame beta chains only. Rows with one shared CDR3 protein collapse into an entry with the most common genes and DNA. The sample table records a few hundred thousand distinct CDR3 sequences; under 13% of these occur just once. The ten largest clones take up about 2.3% of the sample.

The rearranged segments are TRBV4-1 and TRBJ2-1; TRBD2 matches 8 bases in the middle. Sequences were derived from PBMCs from the stem cell graft donor, sampled from the stem cell graft. The TCR sequence derives from a human donor who donated a stem cell graft to a child with acute lymphoblastic leukemia. The CDR3 amino acid sequence is: CASSQGGLDTNEQFF. The nucleotides are TGCGCCAGCAGCCAAGGGGGACTAGATACGAATGAGCAGTTCTTC.